This is a list of T cell receptor beta chains from one sample in a study of blood T cell repertoires in COVID-19. Assay: immunoSEQ multiplex PCR; the TCRdb copy retains only in-frame clones and omits some. The sample records some 150,000 clones, 80% to 90% being singletons. Sequencing used peripheral blood. Every receptor here comes from a human donor with acute or convalescent COVID-19. The donor label of this sample is uncertain. Each CDR3 is given with its conserved first and last residue. A D gene is named only where the DNA matches it firmly. Size is stated for part of the rows, as once, few or many counts, or as a class when the clone is expanded.

size | J | D | V | CDR3 | DNA
once | TRBJ2-3 | TRBD2 | TRBV5-1 | CASSIGTSGGGDTQYF | TGCGCCAGCAGCATAGGGACTAGCGGGGGAGGAGATACGCAGTATTTT
NA | TRBJ1-4 | TRBD1 | TRBV6-2/TRBV6-3 | CASSQTGRSEKLFF | TGTGCCAGCAGCCAGACAGGGCGTTCTGAAAAACTGTTTTTT
NA | TRBJ1-1 | TRBD1 | TRBV4-2 | CASSQDGPGTGEAFF | TGTGCCAGCAGCCAAGATGGGCCCGGGACAGGGGAAGCTTTCTTT
NA | TRBJ1-5 | TRBD1 | TRBV5-6 | CASSVGTGDQPQHF | TGTGCCAGCAGCGTAGGGACAGGGGATCAGCCCCAGCATTTT
NA | TRBJ1-2 | TRBD1 | TRBV7-9 | CASSRGQGKVYGYTF | TGTGCCAGCAGCCGCGGACAGGGGAAGGTCTATGGCTACACCTTC
few | TRBJ1-5 | NA | TRBV27 | CASSLNGGAQHF | TGTGCCAGCAGTCTGAATGGAGGGGCTCAGCATTTT
NA | TRBJ1-3 | NA | TRBV9 | CASSAPGGTGNTIYF | TGTGCCAGCAGCGCCCCCGGAGGGACTGGAAACACCATATATTTT
NA | TRBJ2-5 | NA | TRBV5-4 | CASSGTPYQETQYF | TGTGCCAGCAGCGGGACACCGTACCAAGAGACCCAGTACTTC
NA | TRBJ1-1 | NA | TRBV3-1/TRBV3-2 | CASSPQAGAGKAFF | TGTGCCAGCAGCCCCCAGGCGGGGGCGGGAAAGGCTTTCTTT
NA | TRBJ2-1 | NA | TRBV7-6 | CASRHRRGHNEQFF | TGTGCCAGCAGGCATAGACGAGGGCACAATGAGCAGTTCTTC
NA | TRBJ2-7 | TRBD1 | TRBV6-5 | CASTYRGNEQYF | TGTGCCAGCACATACAGGGGTAACGAGCAGTACTTC
NA | TRBJ2-2 | NA | TRBV12-3/TRBV12-4 | CASSFQVSGELFF | NA
few | TRBJ1-1 | NA | TRBV19 | CASSLYRVSSPTEAFF | TGTGCCAGTAGTTTATACAGGGTTTCAAGCCCCACTGAAGCTTTCTTT
NA | TRBJ2-7 | NA | TRBV5-4 | CASSLFNEQYF | TGTGCCAGCAGCTTGTTCAACGAGCAGTACTTC
NA | TRBJ1-4 | NA | TRBV18 | CATNKGGNEKLFF | TGTGCCACTAATAAAGGGGGAAATGAAAAACTGTTTTTT
NA | TRBJ1-1 | NA | TRBV11-1 | CASSPDGGWDTEAFF | TGTGCCAGCAGCCCGGACGGGGGGTGGGACACTGAAGCTTTCTTT
NA | TRBJ1-1 | NA | TRBV7-2 | CASSLVVRQNTEAFF | TGTGCCAGCAGCTTAGTGGTCAGGCAGAACACTGAAGCTTTCTTT
NA | TRBJ1-3 | NA | TRBV3-1/TRBV3-2 | CASSQEAAWNTIYF | TGTGCCAGCAGCCAAGAGGCGGCCTGGAACACCATATATTTT
NA | TRBJ1-1 | NA | TRBV5-4 | CASSWDITEAFF | TGTGCCAGCAGCTGGGACATCACTGAAGCTTTCTTT
NA | TRBJ1-6 | TRBD1 | TRBV5-5 | CASSWGTGGSYNSPLHF | TGTGCCAGCAGCTGGGGGACAGGGGGCTCCTATAATTCACCCCTCCACTTT
NA | TRBJ1-1 | TRBD1 | TRBV15 | CATSGDRGPVEAFF | TGTGCCACCAGCGGCGACAGGGGGCCCGTCGAGGCTTTCTTT
once | TRBJ1-2 | TRBD1 | TRBV5-1 | CASSPDRAYGYTF | TGCGCCAGCAGCCCGGACAGGGCCTATGGCTACACCTTC
NA | TRBJ1-5 | NA | TRBV20-1 | CSASLAENQPQHF | TGCAGTGCTAGTCTGGCAGAAAATCAGCCCCAGCATTTT
NA | TRBJ2-2 | TRBD2 | TRBV28 | CASSLASGGTGELFF | TGTGCCAGCAGTTTAGCTAGCGGGGGGACCGGGGAGCTGTTTTTT
NA | TRBJ2-6 | TRBD1 | TRBV9 | CASSVGVPTGGVGSGANVLTF | TGTGCCAGCAGCGTAGGAGTTCCCACAGGGGGCGTCGGCTCTGGGGCCAACGTCCTGACTTTC